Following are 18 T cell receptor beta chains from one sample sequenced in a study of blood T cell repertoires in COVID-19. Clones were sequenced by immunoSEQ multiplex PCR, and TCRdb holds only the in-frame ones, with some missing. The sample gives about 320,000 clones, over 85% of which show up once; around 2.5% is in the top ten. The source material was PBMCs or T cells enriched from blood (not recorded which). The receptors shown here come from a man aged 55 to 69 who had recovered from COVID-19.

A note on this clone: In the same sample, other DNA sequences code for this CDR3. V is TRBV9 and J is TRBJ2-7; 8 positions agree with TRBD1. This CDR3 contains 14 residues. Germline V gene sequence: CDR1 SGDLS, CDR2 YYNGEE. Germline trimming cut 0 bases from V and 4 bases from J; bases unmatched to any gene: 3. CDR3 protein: CASSVGTGRYEQYF. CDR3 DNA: TGTGCCAGCAGCGTAGGGACAGGGAGATACGAGCAGTACTTC.

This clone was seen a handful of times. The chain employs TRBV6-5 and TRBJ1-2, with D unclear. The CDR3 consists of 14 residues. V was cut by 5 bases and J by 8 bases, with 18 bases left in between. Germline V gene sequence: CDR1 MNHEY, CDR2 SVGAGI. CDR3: CASSPGRLGRGYTF. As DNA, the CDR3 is TGTGCCAGCAGTCCCGGTCGTCTGGGCCGGGGCTACACCTTC.

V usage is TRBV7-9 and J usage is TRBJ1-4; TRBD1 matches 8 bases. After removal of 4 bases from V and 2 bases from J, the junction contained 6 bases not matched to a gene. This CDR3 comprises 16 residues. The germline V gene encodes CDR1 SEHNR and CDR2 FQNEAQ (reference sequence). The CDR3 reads CASSSGQGGTNEKLFF. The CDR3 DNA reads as TGTGCCAGCAGCTCCGGACAGGGAGGGACTAATGAAAAACTGTTTTTT.

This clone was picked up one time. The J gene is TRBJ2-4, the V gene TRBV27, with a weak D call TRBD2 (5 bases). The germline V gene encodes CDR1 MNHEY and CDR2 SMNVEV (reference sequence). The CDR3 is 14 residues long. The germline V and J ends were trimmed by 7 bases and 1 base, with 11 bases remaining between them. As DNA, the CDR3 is TGTGCCAGCACCTCACGAGGGGCCAAAAACATTCAGTACTTC. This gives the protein CASTSRGAKNIQYF.

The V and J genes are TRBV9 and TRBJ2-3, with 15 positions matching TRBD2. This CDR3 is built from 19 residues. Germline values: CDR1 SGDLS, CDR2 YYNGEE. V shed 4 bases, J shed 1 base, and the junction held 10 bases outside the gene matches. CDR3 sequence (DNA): TGTGCCAGCAGCATTACAGGACTAGCGGGGGGGCCGGGCACAGATACGCAGTATTTT. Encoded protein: CASSITGLAGGPGTDTQYF.

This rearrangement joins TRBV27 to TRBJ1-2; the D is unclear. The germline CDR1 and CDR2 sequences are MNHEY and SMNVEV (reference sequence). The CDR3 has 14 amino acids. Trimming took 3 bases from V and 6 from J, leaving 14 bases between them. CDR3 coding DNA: TGTGCCAGCAGTTTTAGGGCGGGCCAGGATGGCTACACCTTC. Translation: CASSFRAGQDGYTF.

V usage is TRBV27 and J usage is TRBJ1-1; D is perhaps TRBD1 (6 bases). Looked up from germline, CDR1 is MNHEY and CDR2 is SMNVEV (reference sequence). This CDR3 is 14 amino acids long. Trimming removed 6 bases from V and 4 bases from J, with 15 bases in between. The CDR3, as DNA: TGTGCCAGCAGAAGGACAGCCCGGGGCACTGAAGCTTTCTTT. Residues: CASRRTARGTEAFF.

CDR3 loop: CSVRGNTDTQYF. In DNA form, the CDR3 reads TGCAGCGTGCGAGGGAACACAGATACGCAGTATTTT. The rearrangement joins TRBV29-1 to TRBJ2-3; D is perhaps TRBD2 (5 bases). V gave up 6 bases and J gave up 2 bases, with 9 bases separating them. Germline CDR1 and CDR2: SQVTM and ANQGSEA. CDR3 length: 12 residues.

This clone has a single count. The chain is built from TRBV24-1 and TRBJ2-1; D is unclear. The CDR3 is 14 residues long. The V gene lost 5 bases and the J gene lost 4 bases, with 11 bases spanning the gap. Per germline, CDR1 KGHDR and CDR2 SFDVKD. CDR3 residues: CATSASTRYNEQFF. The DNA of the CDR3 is TGTGCCACCAGTGCCTCAACGCGGTACAATGAGCAGTTCTTC.

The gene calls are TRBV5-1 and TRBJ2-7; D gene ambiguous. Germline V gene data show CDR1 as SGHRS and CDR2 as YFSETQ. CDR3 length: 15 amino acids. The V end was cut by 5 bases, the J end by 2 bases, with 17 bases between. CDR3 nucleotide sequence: TGCGCCAGCAGACCTAACGCCGCGACACCCTACGAGCAGTACTTC. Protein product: CASRPNAATPYEQYF.

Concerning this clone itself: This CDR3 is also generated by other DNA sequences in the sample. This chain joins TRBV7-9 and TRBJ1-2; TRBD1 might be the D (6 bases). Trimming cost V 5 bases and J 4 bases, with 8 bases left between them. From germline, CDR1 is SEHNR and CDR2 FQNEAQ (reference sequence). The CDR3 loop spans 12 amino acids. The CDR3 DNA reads TGTGCCAGCAGCCTGGACAGCTATGGCTACACCTTC. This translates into CASSLDSYGYTF.

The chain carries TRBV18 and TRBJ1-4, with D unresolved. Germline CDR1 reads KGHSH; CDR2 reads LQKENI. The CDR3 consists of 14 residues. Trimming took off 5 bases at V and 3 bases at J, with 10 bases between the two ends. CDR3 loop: CASSEGRANEKLFF. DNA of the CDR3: TGTGCCAGCTCAGAAGGGAGGGCTAATGAAAAACTGTTTTTT. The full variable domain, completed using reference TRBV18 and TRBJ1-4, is NAGVMQNPRHLVRRRGQEARLRCSPMKGHSHVYWYRQLPEEGLKFMVYLQKENIIDESGMPKERFSAEFPKEGPSILRIQQVVRGDSAAYFCASSEGRANEKLFFGSGTQLSVL.

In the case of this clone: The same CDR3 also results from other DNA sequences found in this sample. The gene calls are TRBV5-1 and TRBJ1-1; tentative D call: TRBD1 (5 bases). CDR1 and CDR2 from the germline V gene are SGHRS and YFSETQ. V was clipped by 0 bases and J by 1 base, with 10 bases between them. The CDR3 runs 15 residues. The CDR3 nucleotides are TGCGCCAGCAGCTTGGGCGGGACGCAGAACACTGAAGCTTTCTTT. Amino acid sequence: CASSLGGTQNTEAFF. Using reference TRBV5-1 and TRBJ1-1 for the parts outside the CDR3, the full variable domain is KAGVTQTPRYLIKTRGQQVTLSCSPISGHRSVSWYQQTPGQGLQFLFEYFSETQRNKGNFPGRFSGRQFSNSRSEMNVSTLELGDSALYLCASSLGGTQNTEAFFGQGTRLTVV.

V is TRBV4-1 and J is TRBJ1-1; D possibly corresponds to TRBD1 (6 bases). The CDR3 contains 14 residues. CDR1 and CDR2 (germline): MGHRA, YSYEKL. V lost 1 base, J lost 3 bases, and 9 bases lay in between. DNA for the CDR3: TGCGCCAGCAGCCAAGTCGGGGGGCACACTGAAGCTTTCTTT. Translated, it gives CASSQVGGHTEAFF.

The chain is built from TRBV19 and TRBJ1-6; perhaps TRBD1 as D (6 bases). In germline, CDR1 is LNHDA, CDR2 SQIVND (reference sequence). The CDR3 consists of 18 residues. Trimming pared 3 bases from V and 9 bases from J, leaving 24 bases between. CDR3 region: CASSIRTPTGIRGSPLHF. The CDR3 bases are TGTGCCAGTAGTATCCGCACCCCTACAGGGATTCGAGGTTCACCCCTCCACTTT.

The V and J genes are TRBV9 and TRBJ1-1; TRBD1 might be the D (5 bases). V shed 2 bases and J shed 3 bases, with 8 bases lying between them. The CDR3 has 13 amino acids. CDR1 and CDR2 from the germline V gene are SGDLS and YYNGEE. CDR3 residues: CASSVQGDTEAFF. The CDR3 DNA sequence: TGTGCCAGCAGCGTCCAGGGTGACACTGAAGCTTTCTTT.

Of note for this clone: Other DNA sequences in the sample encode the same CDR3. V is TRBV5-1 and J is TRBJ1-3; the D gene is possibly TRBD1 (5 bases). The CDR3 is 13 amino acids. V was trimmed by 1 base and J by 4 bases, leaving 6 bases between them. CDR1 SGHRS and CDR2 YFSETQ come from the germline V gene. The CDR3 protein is CASSLSGGNTIYF. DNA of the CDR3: TGCGCCAGCAGCTTGTCAGGGGGAAACACCATATATTTT. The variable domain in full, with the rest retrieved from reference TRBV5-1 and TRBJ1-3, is KAGVTQTPRYLIKTRGQQVTLSCSPISGHRSVSWYQQTPGQGLQFLFEYFSETQRNKGNFPGRFSGRQFSNSRSEMNVSTLELGDSALYLCASSLSGGNTIYFGEGSWLTVV.

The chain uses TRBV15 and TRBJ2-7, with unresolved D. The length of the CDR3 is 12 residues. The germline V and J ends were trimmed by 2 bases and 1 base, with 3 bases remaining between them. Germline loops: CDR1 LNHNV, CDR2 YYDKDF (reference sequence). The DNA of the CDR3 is TGTGCCACCAGCAGACGTTCCTACGAGCAGTACTTC. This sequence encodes CATSRRSYEQYF.